Listed below are T cell receptor beta chains from one sample, sequenced in a study of response to subunit inactivated influenza vaccine. TCRdb re-called the RT-PCR reads through MiXCR, storing one row per CDR3 protein. Among 530,000 or so distinct CDR3 sequences listed, about 25% were seen once. The input for sequencing was CD4+ T cells sorted from PBMCs, taken 5 to 6 days after vaccination. Every receptor here comes from a man aged 50-59 years who received an inactivated influenza vaccine. CDR3s leave out the opening cysteine and the closing phenylalanine or tryptophan. The order of the fields is CDR3 protein, V gene.

SAPDSGGADTQY	TRBV20-1
SAPGVVADTQY	TRBV20-1
ASSLVGNDEQF	TRBV5-1
ASSPYTDEKLF	TRBV5-1
ATSDSRAPTYEQY	TRBV24-1
ASRPQTLAKNIQY	TRBV6-1
ASSLSRTSRDEQY	TRBV27
ASSPIGTSYEQY	TRBV5-1
SARYYREASGYT	TRBV20-1
SARVLAGAYEQY	TRBV20-1
ASSLQPPGLGIHEQY	TRBV12-3/TRBV12-4
ASRGDGYEQY	TRBV5-1
ASSQVGTGGGGYT	TRBV4-3
ASSYERRANSPLH	TRBV6-2/TRBV6-3
SAGGGFRGNTEAF	TRBV20-1
ASSVGPAISNSYNEQF	TRBV9
ASTQGLVPNEQF	TRBV11-2
ASSPSGIERVTSTDTQY	TRBV28
ASSYGGTGSSYNEQF	TRBV5-1
ASSRAGTSNEQF	TRBV7-3
ASSLSGRLLGEQY	TRBV27
AAKEVNEQF	TRBV10-3